This TCR beta chain stems from a study of beta chain features in type 1 diabetes. What was sequenced were expressed TCRB transcripts, since all of the isolated RNA had been reverse transcribed. Clones were read by immunoSEQ multiplex PCR, and TCRdb kept only the in-frame ones, dropping some. This sample yields under 400,000 clones, of which around 12% are seen a single time; over 0.008% belongs to the top ten. General study findings and limits: Compared with healthy donors, patients appeared to share more similar naive, central memory and regulatory TCRB repertoires. Patients with type 1 diabetes showed fewer VDJ junction insertions and more deletions. TCRB CDR3 length was moderately but significantly reduced in all four CD4+ subsets of Type 1 diabetes patients.

CDR3 length: 14 residues. Trimming pared 2 bases from V and 8 bases from J, leaving 13 bases between. Germline V CDR1 and CDR2: LNHDA, SQIVND (reference sequence). Regarding this clone: Its specificity is unknown.

The collection from each donor was one heparinised blood draw averaging roughly 0.12 L. Populations obtained by sorting all exceeded 95% purity. The sequence was obtained from a woman younger than 30 with type 1 diabetes. What was sequenced was naive CD4+ T cells from blood. The V and J genes are TRBV19 and TRBJ2-1, with D hard to call. CDR3 sequence (DNA): TGTGCCAGTAGTATAATTCAAGAGGCCCATGAGCAGTTCTTC. It yields the protein CASSIIQEAHEQFF.